This T cell receptor beta chain comes out of a study of control samples from healthy donors and cancer patients (dated by TCRdb to 2020 to 2021). On this clone itself: Its antigen has not been determined. No much larger clone exists at a distance of one base, and base qualities are not known.

Receptor amplification or capture employed the immunoSEQ multiplex PCR assay. TCRdb obtained this table from immuneACCESS and retained in-frame rearrangements with V and J assigned. These tables miss some clones; where compared with another copy, unresolved V genes account for less than half of the shortfall, and the remainder is unexplained. Within this sample are 76,000 or so clones, with approximately 91% of them counted one time only. Approximately 9.8% of the sample goes to the ten largest clones. The CDR3 contains 13 residues, cysteine and phenylalanine counted. Only the CDR3 region is kept as DNA, spanning 39 bases read in frame from base 1. CDR1 and CDR2 were assigned from the germline V gene as SGHVS and FNYEAQ. V loses 5 bases, J loses 1 base, and the germline ends lie 8 bases apart.

This receptor chain uses TRBV7-6 and TRBJ1-1; no confident D gene assignment can be made. The sequence was obtained from a woman between 50 and 59 years old with colorectal cancer. What was sequenced was PBMCs. The CDR3 has the sequence CASSPRRNTEAFF. The nucleotides are TGTGCCAGCAGCCCTCGTAGGAACACTGAAGCTTTCTTT.